A selection of T cell receptor beta chains follows, all from one sample in a study of control samples from healthy donors and cancer patients. The protocol was immunoSEQ multiplex PCR, while the TCRdb copy is restricted to in-frame clones and leaves out a portion. The sample includes roughly 120,000 clones, over 85% of them seen just once. Sequenced material: blood. Receptors originate from a man younger than 45 in good health. The CDR3 runs from the conserved cysteine through the conserved F or W. D genes are given only for firm matches. Size is omitted from some rows. Given values are once, few, many or a class for expanded clones.

size	D	V	J	DNA	CDR3
NA	NA	TRBV6-5	TRBJ1-2	TGTGCCAGCAGCGCCTTGGACAGAGCAAACTATGGCTACACCTTC	CASSALDRANYGYTF
NA	TRBD1	TRBV5-8	TRBJ1-4	TGTGCCAGCAGGCGGGACAGTCTTGAAAAACTGTTTTTT	CASRRDSLEKLFF
NA	NA	TRBV4-1	TRBJ1-3	TGCGCCAGCAGCCAAGATGCGACAGATTCTGGAAACACCATATATTTT	CASSQDATDSGNTIYF
NA	NA	TRBV10-3	TRBJ1-5	TGTGCCATCAGTGAGCCCGATCTGCGGGGAAATCAGCCCCAGCATTTT	CAISEPDLRGNQPQHF
NA	TRBD1	TRBV9	TRBJ1-5	TGTGCCAGCAGCGCCGGACAGGGAGGGAATCAGCCCCAGCATTTT	CASSAGQGGNQPQHF
NA	NA	TRBV2	TRBJ1-2	TGTGCCAGCAGTGATAGGTCCAGTAGCTATGGCTACACCTTC	CASSDRSSSYGYTF
NA	NA	TRBV28	TRBJ1-5	TGTGCCAGCACCGGAGGCAATCAGCCCCAGCATTTT	CASTGGNQPQHF
NA	NA	TRBV18	TRBJ1-2	TGTGCCAGCTCAAAGGTGCGGGGGCAGAATGGCTACACCTTC	CASSKVRGQNGYTF
few	NA	TRBV18	TRBJ1-5	TGTGCCAGCTCACCGGCCAGCAATCAGCCCCAGCATTTT	CASSPASNQPQHF
NA	TRBD2	TRBV7-2	TRBJ2-3	TGTGCCAGCAGCTCAGGACTAGCGGGGGGGCCGCAGTATTTT	CASSSGLAGGPQYF
NA	NA	TRBV5-1	TRBJ2-3	TGCGCCAGCAGCAGGGGACACCCCACAGATACGCAGTATTTT	CASSRGHPTDTQYF
NA	NA	TRBV15	TRBJ1-4	TGTGCCACCAGCAGAGGACAGCCCAATGAAAAACTGTTTTTT	CATSRGQPNEKLFF
NA	NA	TRBV10-3	TRBJ2-2	TGTGCCATATCAGTGAACCAGGCGGGTAAAGGCACCGGGGAGCTGTTTTTT	CAISVNQAGKGTGELFF
NA	TRBD1	TRBV28	TRBJ2-1	TGTGCCAGCAGTTTAGGACAGGGGTTCAATGAGCAGTTCTTC	CASSLGQGFNEQFF
NA	TRBD1	TRBV7-9	TRBJ1-2	TGTGCCAGCAGCTCGGGACAGTATGGCTACACCTTC	CASSSGQYGYTF
NA	TRBD1	TRBV11-1	TRBJ1-1	TGTGCCAGCGAGCCTGACAGGGCAGGGACTGAAGCTTTCTTT	CASEPDRAGTEAFF
NA	NA	TRBV20-1	TRBJ1-2	TGCAGTGCAAGAGGGTCGGGTGGCTACACCTTC	CSARGSGGYTF
NA	NA	TRBV7-3	TRBJ2-1	TGTGCCAGCAGCGAAGAGATAGGGAATGAGCAGTTCTTC	CASSEEIGNEQFF
NA	TRBD1	TRBV11-2	TRBJ2-7	TGTGCCAGCAGCTGGGACAGGGTCGAGCAGTACTTC	CASSWDRVEQYF
NA	NA	TRBV3-1/TRBV3-2	TRBJ1-2	TGTGCCAGCAGTGGCACTAACTATGGCTACACCTTC	CASSGTNYGYTF
NA	NA	TRBV6-5	TRBJ1-1	TGTGCCAGCCTTGGTAGCACTGAAGCTTTCTTT	CASLGSTEAFF
once	NA	TRBV12-3/TRBV12-4	TRBJ1-3	TGTGCCAGCAGGCGGGACTCTGGAAACACCATATATTTT	CASRRDSGNTIYF
NA	TRBD1	TRBV12-5	TRBJ1-2	TGTGCAGTGACAGGGATGGATGGCTACACCTTC	CAVTGMDGYTF
NA	NA	TRBV29-1	TRBJ2-1	TGCAGCGTTGATTGGGTGGATGAGCAGTTCTTC	CSVDWVDEQFF
NA	NA	TRBV6-1	TRBJ1-2	TGTGCCAGCAGTGAAAGTACAGACTGGGGCTACACCTTC	CASSESTDWGYTF
NA	NA	TRBV13	TRBJ1-2	TGTGCCAGCAGCTTAGGGGTAGACTATGGCTACACCTTC	CASSLGVDYGYTF
NA	NA	TRBV6-2/TRBV6-3	TRBJ1-2	TGTGCCAGCAGTTACTCAGGGGCTCTACCCGCCTATGGCTACACCTTC	CASSYSGALPAYGYTF
NA	TRBD1	TRBV4-1	TRBJ1-4	TGCGCCAGCAGCCAACTCGACAGGGCAGGGGAAAAACTGTTTTTT	CASSQLDRAGEKLFF
NA	NA	TRBV7-9	TRBJ2-7	TGTGCCAGCAGCTTATACCACGAGCAGTACTTC	CASSLYHEQYF
NA	NA	TRBV5-6	TRBJ2-7	TGTGCCAGCAGCCTACCTCCCACTAGCCGGGTATGGTCCGAGCAGTACTTC	CASSLPPTSRVWSEQYF
NA	TRBD1	TRBV5-4	TRBJ1-4	TGTGCCAGCAGCCCGGGGACAGGGGTTTCTAATGAAAAACTGTTTTTT	CASSPGTGVSNEKLFF
NA	NA	TRBV13	TRBJ1-2	TGTGCCAGCAGCACCTTCCCAGGGGGCTACACCTTC	CASSTFPGGYTF
NA	TRBD2	TRBV7-2	TRBJ2-5	TGTGCCAGCAGCCCAGCGGGGGCGGAGTTAGAGACCCAGTACTTC	CASSPAGAELETQYF
NA	NA	TRBV6-1	TRBJ1-2	TGTGCCAGCAGTGAAGCTGGTGACAGTGTCAACTATGGCTACACCTTC	CASSEAGDSVNYGYTF
once	NA	TRBV10-3	TRBJ1-1	TGTGCCATCGGGAGGGAGAACACTGAAGCTTTCTTT	CAIGRENTEAFF
NA	TRBD1	TRBV5-1	TRBJ2-5	TGCGCCAGCAGCTTACAGGGGGGCTTTCTAGAGACCCAGTACTTC	CASSLQGGFLETQYF
NA	NA	TRBV18	TRBJ2-2	TGTGCCAGCTCACCTTTGGGCACCGGGGAGCTGTTTTTT	CASSPLGTGELFF
NA	NA	TRBV25-1	TRBJ2-2	TGTGCCAGCAGTGATCCCGACGGGGAGCTGTTTTTT	CASSDPDGELFF
NA	NA	TRBV5-1	TRBJ1-6	TGCGCCAGCAGCTTGGGACGGGAGAATTCACCCCTCCACTTT	CASSLGRENSPLHF
NA	NA	TRBV7-2	TRBJ2-1	TGTGCCAGCAGCTCCGAGGGGGGGGCCTACAATGAGCAGTTCTTC	CASSSEGGAYNEQFF
NA	TRBD2	TRBV7-8	TRBJ2-6	TGTGCCAGCAGCCCCATAGCGGGGGGGCCATCTGGGGCCAACGTCCTGACTTTC	CASSPIAGGPSGANVLTF
NA	NA	TRBV27	TRBJ2-3	TGTGCCAGCAGTTTACTCGGGGACCGTGGAGATACGCAGTATTTT	CASSLLGDRGDTQYF
NA	NA	TRBV3-1/TRBV3-2	TRBJ2-2	TGTGCCAGCAGCCACTTAGGCGGGGCCGATGCCGGGGAGCTGTTTTTT	CASSHLGGADAGELFF
NA	NA	TRBV7-9	TRBJ1-4	TGTGCCAGCTCGGTAACTAATGAAAAACTGTTTTTT	CASSVTNEKLFF
NA	TRBD1	TRBV6-2/TRBV6-3	TRBJ2-1	TGTGCCAGCAGTTACCGGGACAGGGTAGGAGGTGAGCAGTTCTTC	CASSYRDRVGGEQFF
NA	NA	TRBV5-1	TRBJ1-1	TGCGCCAGCAGCTTGGGCGGTTCGGGTCGCACTGAAGCTTTCTTT	CASSLGGSGRTEAFF
NA	NA	TRBV19	TRBJ1-2	TGTGCCAGTAGTACCCAGGCCCGGTATGGCTACACCTTC	CASSTQARYGYTF
NA	TRBD1	TRBV5-1	TRBJ1-2	TGCGCCAGCAGCTTGACAGGGGCGGGGGACTATGGCTACACCTTC	CASSLTGAGDYGYTF
NA	NA	TRBV30	TRBJ1-1	TGTGCCTGGGAGGAAACAGGGAAGAACACTGAAGCTTTCTTT	CAWEETGKNTEAFF
NA	TRBD2	TRBV5-4	TRBJ2-2	TGTGCCAGCAGCTTGGCTCACGGCAGGACTAGCGAAAACACCGGGGAGCTGTTTTTT	CASSLAHGRTSENTGELFF
NA	NA	TRBV6-4	TRBJ2-3	TGTGCCAGCAGTAACTTGGGATCCGGCACAGATACGCAGTATTTT	CASSNLGSGTDTQYF
NA	NA	TRBV12-5	TRBJ1-1	TGTGCTAGTGGTTTGGGGGGGACGGTGAACACTGAAGCTTTCTTT	CASGLGGTVNTEAFF
NA	TRBD2	TRBV4-1	TRBJ2-1	TGCGCCAGCAGTCGAAGCTACGGGGGGGCCTACAATGAGCAGTTCTTC	CASSRSYGGAYNEQFF
NA	NA	TRBV11-2	TRBJ1-2	TGTGCCAGCAGCTTAGAGGAAGCCGCTAACTATGGCTACACCTTC	CASSLEEAANYGYTF
NA	TRBD1	TRBV9	TRBJ1-6	TGTGCCAGCAGCCAAGGGACAGGGGAGGGGATCCACTTT	CASSQGTGEGIHF
NA	NA	TRBV24-1	TRBJ2-2	TGTGCCACCAGCGGTTGGCAGGTTACCACCGGGGAGCTGTTTTTT	CATSGWQVTTGELFF
NA	NA	TRBV10-2	TRBJ1-4	TGCGCCAGCAGACCTACGGGGGGGCTTGATGAAAAACTGTTTTTT	CASRPTGGLDEKLFF